The next 5 T cell receptor beta chains were all read from a single sample in a study of blood T cell repertoires in COVID-19. Sequencing used immunoSEQ multiplex PCR; TCRdb keeps in-frame clones, though not all of them. The table shows about 260,000 clones, with about 85% occurring only once. The specimen was peripheral blood. The receptors come from a human donor in a cohort sampled during active COVID-19.

This chain connects TRBV5-1 to TRBJ1-4, with a weak D call TRBD1 (5 bases). V was shortened by 2 bases and J by 7 bases, with 15 bases between the two germline ends. The germline CDR1 and CDR2 sequences are SGHRS and YFSETQ. The CDR3 loop spans 15 amino acids. The CDR3 here is CASSFSGFGSEKLFF. CDR3 DNA sequence: TGCGCCAGCAGCTTCTCAGGGTTTGGTAGTGAAAAACTGTTTTTT. The variable domain in full, completed from reference TRBV5-1 and TRBJ1-4, reads KAGVTQTPRYLIKTRGQQVTLSCSPISGHRSVSWYQQTPGQGLQFLFEYFSETQRNKGNFPGRFSGRQFSNSRSEMNVSTLELGDSALYLCASSFSGFGSEKLFFGSGTQLSVL.

This clone has only one observation. The CDR3 loop is CASSYSGKLTDTQYF. The CDR3 DNA is TGTGCCAGCAGTTACAGCGGGAAGCTTACAGATACGCAGTATTTT. The rearrangement links TRBV6-6 to TRBJ2-3; 7 bases align to TRBD2. The CDR3 length is 15 residues. V was clipped by 2 bases and J by 3 bases; unmatched bases: 5. Germline V lookup: CDR1 MNHNY, CDR2 SVGAGI (reference sequence).

This chain links TRBV12-3 or TRBV12-4 with TRBJ1-2; TRBD1 aligns across 7 bases. J was trimmed by 11 bases and V by 3 bases; bases with no gene match: 9. The CDR3 is 13 amino acids. CDR3 region: CASSFKGGLGYTF. In DNA, the CDR3 is TGTGCCAGCAGTTTCAAAGGGGGCCTCGGGTACACCTTC.

This rearrangement joins TRBV6-5 to TRBJ1-6; the D is unclear. Trimming pared 2 bases from V and 6 bases from J, leaving 8 bases between. The germline gives CDR1 MNHEY, CDR2 SVGAGI. The CDR3 has 14 residues. CDR3 sequence (DNA): TGTGCCAGCAGTTACCCACAGCCTAATTCACCCCTCCACTTT. It translates to CASSYPQPNSPLHF.

This chain joins TRBV30 and TRBJ2-1, with D possibly being TRBD2 (6 bases). This CDR3 has 11 amino acids. Germline lookup yields CDR1 GTSNPN and CDR2 SVGIG (reference sequence). Trimming took 3 bases from V and 6 from J, leaving 6 bases between them. The CDR3 bases are TGTGCCTGGAGGGAGGGCAATGAGCAGTTCTTC. Its translation is CAWREGNEQFF.